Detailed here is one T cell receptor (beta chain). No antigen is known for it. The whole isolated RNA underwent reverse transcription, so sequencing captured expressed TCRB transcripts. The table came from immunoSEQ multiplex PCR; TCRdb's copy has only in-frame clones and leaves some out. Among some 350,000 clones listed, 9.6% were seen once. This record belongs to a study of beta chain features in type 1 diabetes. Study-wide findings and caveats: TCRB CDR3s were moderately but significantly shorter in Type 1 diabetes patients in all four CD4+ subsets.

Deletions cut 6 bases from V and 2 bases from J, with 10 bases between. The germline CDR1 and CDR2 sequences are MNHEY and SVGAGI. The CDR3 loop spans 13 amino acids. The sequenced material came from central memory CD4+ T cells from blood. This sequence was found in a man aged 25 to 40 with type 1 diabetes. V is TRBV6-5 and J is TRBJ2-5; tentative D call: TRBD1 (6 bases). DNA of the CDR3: TGTGCCAGCAGATACAGGGTACAAGAGACCCAGTACTTC. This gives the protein CASRYRVQETQYF.